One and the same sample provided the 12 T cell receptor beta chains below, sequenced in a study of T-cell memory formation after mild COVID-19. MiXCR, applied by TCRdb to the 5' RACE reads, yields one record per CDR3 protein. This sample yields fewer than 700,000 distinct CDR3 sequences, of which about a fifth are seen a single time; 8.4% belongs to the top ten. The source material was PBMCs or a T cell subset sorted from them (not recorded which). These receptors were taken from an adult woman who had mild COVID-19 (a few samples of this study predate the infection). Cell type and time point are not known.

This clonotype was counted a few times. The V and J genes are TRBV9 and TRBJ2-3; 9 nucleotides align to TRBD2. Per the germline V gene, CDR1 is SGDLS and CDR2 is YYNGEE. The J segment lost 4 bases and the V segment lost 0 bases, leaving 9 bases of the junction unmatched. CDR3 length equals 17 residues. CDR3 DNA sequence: TGTGCCAGCAGCGTAGGATTTGGCGGGGGGGACTCAGATACGCAGTATTTT. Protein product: CASSVGFGGGDSDTQYF. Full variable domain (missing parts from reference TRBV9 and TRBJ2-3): DSGVTQTPKHLITATGQRVTLRCSPRSGDLSVYWYQQSLDQGLQFLIQYYNGEERAKGNILERFSAQQFPDLHSELNLSSLELGDSALYFCASSVGFGGGDSDTQYFGPGTRLTVL.

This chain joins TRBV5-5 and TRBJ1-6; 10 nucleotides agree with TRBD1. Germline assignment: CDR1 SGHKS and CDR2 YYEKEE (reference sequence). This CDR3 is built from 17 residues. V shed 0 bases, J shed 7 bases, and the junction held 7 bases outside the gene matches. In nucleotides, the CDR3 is TGTGCCAGCAGCTTGGCCCTCAGGACAGGGGGAAATTCACCCCTCCACTTT. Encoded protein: CASSLALRTGGNSPLHF.

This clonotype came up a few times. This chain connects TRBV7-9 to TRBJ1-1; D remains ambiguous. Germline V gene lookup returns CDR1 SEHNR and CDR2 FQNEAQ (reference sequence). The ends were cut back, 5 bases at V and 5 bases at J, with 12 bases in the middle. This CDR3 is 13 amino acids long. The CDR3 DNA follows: TGTGCCAGCAGCCTCCTTGGAGAAACTGAAGCTTTCTTT. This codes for CASSLLGETEAFF.

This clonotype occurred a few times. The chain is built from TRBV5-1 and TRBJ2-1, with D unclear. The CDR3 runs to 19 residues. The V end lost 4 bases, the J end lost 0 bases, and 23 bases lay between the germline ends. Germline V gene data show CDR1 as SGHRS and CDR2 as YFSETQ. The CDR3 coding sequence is TGCGCCAGCAGCGACCCCGTCTCTTCCGGGTTGAGCTCCTACAATGAGCAGTTCTTC. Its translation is CASSDPVSSGLSSYNEQFF.

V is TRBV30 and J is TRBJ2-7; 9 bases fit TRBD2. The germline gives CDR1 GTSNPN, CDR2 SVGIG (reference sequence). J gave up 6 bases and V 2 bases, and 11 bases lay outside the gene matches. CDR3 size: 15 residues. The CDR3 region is CAWSITGTSSPEQYF. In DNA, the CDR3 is TGTGCCTGGAGTATAACCGGGACTAGCTCACCCGAGCAGTACTTC.

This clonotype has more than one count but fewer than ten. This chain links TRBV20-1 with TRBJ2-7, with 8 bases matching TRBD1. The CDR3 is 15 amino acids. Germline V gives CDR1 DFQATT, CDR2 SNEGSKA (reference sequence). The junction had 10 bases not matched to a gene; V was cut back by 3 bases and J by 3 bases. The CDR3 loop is CSARMGQVSYYEQYF. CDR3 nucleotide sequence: TGCAGTGCTAGGATGGGACAGGTTTCTTACTACGAGCAGTACTTC.

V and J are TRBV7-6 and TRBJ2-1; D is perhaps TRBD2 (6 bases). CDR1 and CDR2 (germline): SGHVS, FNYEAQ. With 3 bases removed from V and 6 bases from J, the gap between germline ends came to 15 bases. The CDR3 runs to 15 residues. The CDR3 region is CASSLVGGGPNEQFF. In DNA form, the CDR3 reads TGTGCCAGCAGCTTGGTGGGGGGAGGACCCAATGAGCAGTTCTTC.

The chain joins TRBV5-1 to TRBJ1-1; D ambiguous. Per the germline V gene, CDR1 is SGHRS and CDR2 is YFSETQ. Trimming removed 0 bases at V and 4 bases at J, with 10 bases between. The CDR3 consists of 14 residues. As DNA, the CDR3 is TGCGCCAGCAGCTTGGAGGTGGAGGGCACTGAAGCTTTCTTT. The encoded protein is CASSLEVEGTEAFF.

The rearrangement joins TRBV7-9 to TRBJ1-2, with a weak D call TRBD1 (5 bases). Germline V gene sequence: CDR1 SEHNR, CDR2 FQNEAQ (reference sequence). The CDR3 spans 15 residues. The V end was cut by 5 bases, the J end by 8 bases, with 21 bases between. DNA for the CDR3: TGTGCCAGCAGCCCTGGGGGGGTGCCCTCTCAGGGCTACACCTTC. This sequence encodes CASSPGGVPSQGYTF.

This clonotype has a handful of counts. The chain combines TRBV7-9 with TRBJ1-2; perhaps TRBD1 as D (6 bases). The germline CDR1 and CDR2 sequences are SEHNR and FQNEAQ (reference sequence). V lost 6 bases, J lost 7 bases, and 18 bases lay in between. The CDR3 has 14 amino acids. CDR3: CASRPGTKFGGYTF. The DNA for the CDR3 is TGTGCCAGCAGACCCGGGACAAAGTTTGGTGGCTACACCTTC.

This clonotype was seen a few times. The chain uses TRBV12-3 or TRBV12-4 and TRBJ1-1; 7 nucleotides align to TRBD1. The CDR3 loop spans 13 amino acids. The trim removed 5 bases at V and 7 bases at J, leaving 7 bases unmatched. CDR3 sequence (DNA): TGTGCCAGCAGTCCCCGAGACAGGGTTGAAGCTTTCTTT. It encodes CASSPRDRVEAFF.

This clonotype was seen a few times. CDR3 in DNA: TGTGCCACCAGTGATCCCGGACAAGACACAGATACGCAGTATTTT. It yields the protein CATSDPGQDTDTQYF. The chain employs TRBV24-1 and TRBJ2-3; weak D call: TRBD1 (5 bases). The germline V gene has CDR1 KGHDR and CDR2 SFDVKD. The CDR3 is 15 residues long. The V and J ends lost 3 bases and 2 bases respectively, with 11 bases between them.